This is a list of T cell receptor beta chains from one sample in a study of CD8+ T cells in alopecia areata. Clones were sequenced by immunoSEQ multiplex PCR, and TCRdb holds only the in-frame ones, with some missing. The repertoire includes about 190,000 clones, 60% to 70% of them detected once, and approximately 0.63% sits in the top ten. The source material was CD4+ T cells sorted from blood, sampled at week 4, from a patient treated with tofacitinib. Receptors were obtained from a human donor with alopecia areata. Each CDR3 is given with its conserved first and last residue. The D gene is left open where the match is weak. Size is stated for part of the rows, as once, few or many counts, or as a class when the clone is expanded.

clone_size | j_call | d_call | v_call | cdr3_nt | cdr3_aa
. | TRBJ2-3 | TRBD2 | TRBV27 | TGTGCCAGCAGTAGAGCGGGAGAAGGAGCAGATACGCAGTATTTT | CASSRAGEGADTQYF
medium-sized | TRBJ2-3 | TRBD2 | TRBV29-1 | TGCAGCGCAACAGGCGGGAGAGGGAGCACAGATACGCAGTATTTT | CSATGGRGSTDTQYF
few | TRBJ2-2 | . | TRBV5-1 | TGCGCCAGCAGCTTGGTCTCTAGCAGAAACACCGGGGAGCTGTTTTTT | CASSLVSSRNTGELFF
few | TRBJ2-2 | . | TRBV20-1 | TGCAGTGCTACTAACACCGGGGAGCTGTTTTTT | CSATNTGELFF
few | TRBJ1-3 | TRBD1 | TRBV29-1 | TGCAGCGCAGGACAGGGTGGAAACACCATATATTTT | CSAGQGGNTIYF
. | TRBJ1-2 | TRBD1 | TRBV29-1 | TGCAGCGTTGGGCCCGATCGAGGACAGGGGTCGAGAGGCTACACCTTC | CSVGPDRGQGSRGYTF
. | TRBJ1-1 | . | TRBV6-1 | TGTGCCAGCAGGATAACAGGGATCACTGAAGCTTTCTTT | CASRITGITEAFF
once | TRBJ2-7 | . | TRBV10-3 | TGTGCCATCAGTGGAGTGATCTACGAGCAGTACTTC | CAISGVIYEQYF
. | TRBJ1-1 | . | TRBV29-1 | TGCAGCGTTCGGGCTCTGAACACTGAAGCTTTCTTT | CSVRALNTEAFF
. | TRBJ2-2 | TRBD2 | TRBV29-1 | TGCAGCGTTGGGGGCTCTAGCGGGGCGAACACCGGGGAGCTGTTTTTT | CSVGGSSGANTGELFF
. | TRBJ2-7 | . | TRBV5-4 | TGTGCCAGCAGCTTGCAGGGGCGAGGGTCCTACGAGCAGTACTTC | CASSLQGRGSYEQYF
. | TRBJ1-1 | . | TRBV10-3 | TGTGCCATCAGTGACAGGGGCCCGAACACTGAAGCTTTCTTT | CAISDRGPNTEAFF
. | TRBJ1-2 | TRBD1 | TRBV2 | TGTGCCAGCAGGGGGGACAGTACTAACTATGGCTACACCTTC | CASRGDSTNYGYTF
. | TRBJ2-7 | . | TRBV11-2 | TGTGCCAGCAGCCCCACAGGGTTGGACGAGCAGTACTTC | CASSPTGLDEQYF
. | TRBJ1-5 | TRBD1 | TRBV30 | TGTGCCTACTCCAGGGGGATCAATCAGCCCCAGCATTTT | CAYSRGINQPQHF
few | TRBJ2-6 | . | TRBV7-9 | TGTGCCAGCAGCCCCGGTGGGGCCAACGTCCTGACTTTC | CASSPGGANVLTF
few | TRBJ1-2 | . | TRBV25-1 | TGTGCCAGCAGTGAATTCGGGGGAACCTATGGCTACACCTTC | CASSEFGGTYGYTF
few | TRBJ2-1 | . | TRBV2 | TGTGCCAGCAGGTCAGGGGCGGGGAAAAATGAGCAGTTCTTC | CASRSGAGKNEQFF
. | TRBJ2-1 | TRBD2 | TRBV11-2 | TGTGCCAGCAGCTTAGATCCTCAACTAGCGGGAGGACCCTACAATGAGCAGTTCTTC | CASSLDPQLAGGPYNEQFF
. | TRBJ2-7 | . | TRBV4-1 | TGCGCCAGCAGCCAAGGAGCAGGGGTCGGGTACGAGCAGTACTTC | CASSQGAGVGYEQYF
once | TRBJ2-1 | . | TRBV25-1 | TGTGCCAGCACCAGGAGGCAAGGCGAGCAGTTCTTC | CASTRRQGEQFF
. | TRBJ1-3 | . | TRBV29-1 | TGCAGCGTTGGCGCTGGGGTCGGAAACACCATATATTTT | CSVGAGVGNTIYF
few | TRBJ2-3 | . | TRBV4-3 | TGCGCCAGCAGCCAAGATCGGCCCTTTTTTACTCCCAGGGGGCAGTATTTT | CASSQDRPFFTPRGQYF